Described below is a single TCR beta chain sequence and its context. The repertoire was sequenced with immunoSEQ multiplex PCR; TCRdb's copy has only in-frame clones and lacks some. The sample lists 300,000 to 350,000 clones; roughly 89% were seen once. The CDR3 totals 12 residues. Germline V gene data show CDR1 as SNHLY and CDR2 as FYNNEI. Trimming removed 8 bases from V and 4 bases from J; junction bases left unmatched: 5. Recovered Cohort 3 donors showed two negative PCRs, clearance, or symptom resolution. The data stem from a study of blood T cell repertoires in COVID-19. This chain links TRBV2 with TRBJ2-7, with 7 bases identical to TRBD1. The TCR comes from a woman between 18 and 30 years old who had recovered from COVID-19. Sequences were obtained from PBMCs or T cells enriched from blood (not recorded which). CDR3 nucleotides: TGTGCCAGCGACAGGGTGGGGTACGAGCAGTACTTC. It translates to CASDRVGYEQYF.